This T cell receptor beta chain comes out of a study of Tregs in tolerant kidney transplant recipients. General observations from the study: Findings come from small patient numbers and require larger validation.

This CDR3 is built from 15 residues. Unmatched junction bases numbered 12, after V lost 10 bases and J lost 3 bases. Germline V gives CDR1 ENHRY, CDR2 SYGVKD. Note on this clone: Its antigen is unidentified.

Assay used: immunoSEQ multiplex PCR; TCRdb lists only in-frame clones, some missing. Of approximately 98,000 clones listed, 90% are singletons. Sequences were derived from CD4+ T cells from blood, sampled before the transplant. The rearrangement uses TRBV10-3 and TRBJ1-3; 7 nucleotides align to TRBD1. The clonotype was recovered from a human donor who received a combined kidney and bone marrow transplant. Here the CDR3 reads CATWDSFSDGNTIYF. The CDR3 DNA sequence: TGTGCCACCTGGGACAGCTTCTCGGATGGAAACACCATATATTTT.